The present entry profiles one T cell receptor (beta chain) with its context. Its antigen is as yet unknown. This sample is drawn from a study of cytomegalovirus exposure and HLA in healthy donors. For the study at large: Genetic ancestry analysis placed under 90% of the 300 to 500 donors that were genotyped in the Caucasian-associated cluster. Findings and limits, study-wide: Associated with cytomegalovirus, according to the listing, were 150 to 200 TCR beta chains. According to an earlier analysis, most TCR beta V segments yielded productive rearrangements about 90% or about 30% of the time. Judged likely to be a sequencing artifact was a cluster of highly shared sequence variants.

The PCR employed 60 Vbeta primers together with 13 Jbeta primers. Clones were sequenced by immunoSEQ multiplex PCR, and TCRdb holds only the in-frame ones, with some missing. The sample shows 110,000 to 150,000 clones, roughly 80% of them seen only once. CDR1 and CDR2 from the germline V gene are LNHDA and SQIVND (reference sequence). J was trimmed by 6 bases and V by 8 bases; bases with no gene match: 7. The CDR3 contains 13 residues. The material sequenced was PBMCs. The chain recombines TRBV19 with TRBJ2-1, with TRBD2 matching 7 bases. This clonotype was obtained from a woman aged 40 to 49 in good health and CMV-seronegative. The CDR3 sequence: CASARTGGNEQFF. The CDR3 bases are TGTGCCAGTGCTCGGACGGGGGGCAATGAGCAGTTCTTC.